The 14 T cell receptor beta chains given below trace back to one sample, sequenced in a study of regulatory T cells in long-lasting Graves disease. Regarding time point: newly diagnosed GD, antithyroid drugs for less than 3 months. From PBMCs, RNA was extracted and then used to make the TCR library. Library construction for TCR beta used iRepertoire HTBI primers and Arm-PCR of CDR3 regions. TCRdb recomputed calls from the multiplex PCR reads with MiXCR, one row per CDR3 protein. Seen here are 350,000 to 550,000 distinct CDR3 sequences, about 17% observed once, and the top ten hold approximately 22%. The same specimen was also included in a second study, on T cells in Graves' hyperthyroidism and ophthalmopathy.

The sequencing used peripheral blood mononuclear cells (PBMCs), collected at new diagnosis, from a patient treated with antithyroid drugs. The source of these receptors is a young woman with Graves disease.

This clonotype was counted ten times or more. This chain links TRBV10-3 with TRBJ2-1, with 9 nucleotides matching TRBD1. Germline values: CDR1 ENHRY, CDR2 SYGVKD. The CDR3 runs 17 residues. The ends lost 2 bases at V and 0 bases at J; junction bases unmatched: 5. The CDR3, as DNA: TGTGCCATCAGTGAGGGGGGACAGGGCCGCTCCTACAATGAGCAGTTCTTC. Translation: CAISEGGQGRSYNEQFF.

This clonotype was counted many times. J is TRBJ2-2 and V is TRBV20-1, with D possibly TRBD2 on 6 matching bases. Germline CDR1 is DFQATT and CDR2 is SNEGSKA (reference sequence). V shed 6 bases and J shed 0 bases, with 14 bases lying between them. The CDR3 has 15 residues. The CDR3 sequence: CSAHRAGANTGELFF. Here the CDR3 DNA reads TGCAGTGCCCACAGAGCGGGCGCGAACACCGGGGAGCTGTTTTTT.

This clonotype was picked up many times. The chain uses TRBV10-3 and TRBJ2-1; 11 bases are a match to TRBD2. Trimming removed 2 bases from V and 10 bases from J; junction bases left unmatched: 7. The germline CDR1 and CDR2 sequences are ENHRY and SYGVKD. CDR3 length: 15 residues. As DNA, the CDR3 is TGTGCCATCAGTGAGACACTAGCGGGAGAGGAAGAGCAGTTCTTC. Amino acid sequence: CAISETLAGEEEQFF.

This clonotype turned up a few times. The CDR3 DNA follows: TGTGCCAGCAGCCATGTCCCGGGTGGCACCGGAAACACCATATATTTT. Translating it yields CASSHVPGGTGNTIYF. This chain links TRBV11-2 with TRBJ1-3; D is unresolved. Trimming left V 5 bases short and J 4 bases short, with 18 bases between. Germline-derived CDR1 and CDR2 are SGHAT and FQNNGV. The CDR3 is made up of 16 amino acids.

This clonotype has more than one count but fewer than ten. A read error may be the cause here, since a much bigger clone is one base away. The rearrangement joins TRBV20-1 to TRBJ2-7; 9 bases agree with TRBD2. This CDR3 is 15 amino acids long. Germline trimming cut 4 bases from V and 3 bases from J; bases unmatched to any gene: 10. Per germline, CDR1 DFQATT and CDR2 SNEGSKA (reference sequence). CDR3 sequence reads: CSAIPLGLALYEQYF. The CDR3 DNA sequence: TGCAGTGCTATACCTCTCGGACTAGCGCTCTACGAGCAGTACTTC.

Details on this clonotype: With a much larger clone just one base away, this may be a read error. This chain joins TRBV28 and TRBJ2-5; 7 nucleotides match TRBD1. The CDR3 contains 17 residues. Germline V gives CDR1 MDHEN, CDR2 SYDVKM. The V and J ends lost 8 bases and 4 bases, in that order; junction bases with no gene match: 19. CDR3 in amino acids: CASGRSGHRGIRETQYF. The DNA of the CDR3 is TGTGCCAGCGGACGGTCGGGTCACAGGGGTATAAGAGAGACCCAGTACTTC. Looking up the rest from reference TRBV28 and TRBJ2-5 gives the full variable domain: DVKVTQSSRYLVKRTGEKVFLECVQDMDHENMFWYRQDPGLGLRLIYFSYDVKMKEKGDIPEGYSVSREKKERFSLILESASTNQTSMYLCASGRSGHRGIRETQYFGPGTRLLVL.

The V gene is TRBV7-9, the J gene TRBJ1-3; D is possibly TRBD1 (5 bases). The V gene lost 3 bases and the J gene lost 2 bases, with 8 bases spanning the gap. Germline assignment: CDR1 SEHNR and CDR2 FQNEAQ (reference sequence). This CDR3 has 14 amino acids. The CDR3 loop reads CASSLEGPGNTIYF. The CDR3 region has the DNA TGTGCCAGCAGCTTGGAGGGGCCTGGAAACACCATATATTTT. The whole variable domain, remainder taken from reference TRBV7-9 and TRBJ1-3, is DTGVSQNPRHKITKRGQNVTFRCDPISEHNRLYWYRQTLGQGPEFLTYFQNEAQLEKSRLLSDRFSAERPKGSFSTLEIQRTEQGDSAMYLCASSLEGPGNTIYFGEGSWLTVV.

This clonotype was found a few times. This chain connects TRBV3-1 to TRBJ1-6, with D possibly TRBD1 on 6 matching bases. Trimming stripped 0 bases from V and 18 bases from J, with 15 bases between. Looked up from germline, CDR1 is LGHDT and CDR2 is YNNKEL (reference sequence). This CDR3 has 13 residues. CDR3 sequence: CASSQDPTGPPHF. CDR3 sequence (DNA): TGTGCCAGCAGCCAAGATCCCACAGGGCCTCCCCACTTT.

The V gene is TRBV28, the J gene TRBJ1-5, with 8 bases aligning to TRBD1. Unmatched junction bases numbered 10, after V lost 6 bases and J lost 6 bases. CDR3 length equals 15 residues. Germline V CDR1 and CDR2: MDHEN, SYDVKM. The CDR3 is CASSHGQGGGQPQHF. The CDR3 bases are TGTGCCAGCAGCCACGGACAGGGCGGGGGTCAGCCCCAGCATTTT.

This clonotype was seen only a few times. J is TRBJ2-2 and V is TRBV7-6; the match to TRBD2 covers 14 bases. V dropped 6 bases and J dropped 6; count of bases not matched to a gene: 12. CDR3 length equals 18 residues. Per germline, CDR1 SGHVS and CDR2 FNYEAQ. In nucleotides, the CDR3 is TGTGCCAGCAGTTCCCAGGGACTAGCGGGAGTTAGGCCCGGGGAGCTGTTTTTT. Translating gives CASSSQGLAGVRPGELFF.

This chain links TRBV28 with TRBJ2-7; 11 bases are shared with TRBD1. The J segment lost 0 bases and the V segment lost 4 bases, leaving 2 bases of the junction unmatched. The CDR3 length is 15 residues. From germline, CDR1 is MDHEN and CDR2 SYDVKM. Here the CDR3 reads CASSSGQGDSYEQYF. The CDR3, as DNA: TGTGCCAGCAGTTCGGGACAGGGGGACTCCTACGAGCAGTACTTC.

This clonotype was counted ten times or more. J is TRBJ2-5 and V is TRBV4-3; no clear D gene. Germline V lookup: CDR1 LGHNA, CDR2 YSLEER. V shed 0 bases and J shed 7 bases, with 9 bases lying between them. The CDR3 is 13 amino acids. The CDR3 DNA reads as TGCGCCAGCAGCCAAGATCATCTTGGGACCCAGTACTTC. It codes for CASSQDHLGTQYF.

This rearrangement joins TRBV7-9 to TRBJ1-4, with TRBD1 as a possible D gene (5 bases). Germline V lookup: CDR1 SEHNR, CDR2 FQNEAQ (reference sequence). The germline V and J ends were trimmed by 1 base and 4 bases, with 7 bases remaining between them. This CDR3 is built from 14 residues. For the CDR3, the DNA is TGTGCCAGCAGCTTAGGCGGACATAATGAAAAACTGTTTTTT. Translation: CASSLGGHNEKLFF.

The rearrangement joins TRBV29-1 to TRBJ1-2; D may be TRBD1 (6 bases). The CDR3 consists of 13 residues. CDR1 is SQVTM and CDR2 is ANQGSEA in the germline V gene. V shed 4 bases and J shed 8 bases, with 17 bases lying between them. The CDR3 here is CSVGGQGRRGYTF. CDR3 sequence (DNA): TGCAGCGTTGGTGGCCAGGGGAGGAGAGGCTACACCTTC.